The text below deals with one TCR beta chain. Germline loops: CDR1 LGHNA, CDR2 YSLEER. Deletions cut 1 base from V and 6 bases from J, with 7 bases between. The CDR3 length is 13 residues. It was CD45RO-negative cells, positively selected for CCR7, that made up naive CD8 cells, with terminally differentiated effector memory CD45RA+ cells excluded. Produced via immunoSEQ multiplex PCR; TCRdb's table is partial and in-frame only. The table has about 800,000 clones, 90% to 97% seen once; the top ten hold about 0.25%. The sample is drawn from a study of shared clonotypes between healthy human individuals.

The sequence was collected from a man aged 25 to 40 in good health. The sequencing sample was made of naive CD8+ T cells sorted from blood. The chain has TRBV4-3 and TRBJ2-1; unclear D gene. The DNA for the CDR3 is TGCGCCAGCAGCCAAGTCGAACTCAATGAGCAGTTCTTC. This codes for CASSQVELNEQFF.